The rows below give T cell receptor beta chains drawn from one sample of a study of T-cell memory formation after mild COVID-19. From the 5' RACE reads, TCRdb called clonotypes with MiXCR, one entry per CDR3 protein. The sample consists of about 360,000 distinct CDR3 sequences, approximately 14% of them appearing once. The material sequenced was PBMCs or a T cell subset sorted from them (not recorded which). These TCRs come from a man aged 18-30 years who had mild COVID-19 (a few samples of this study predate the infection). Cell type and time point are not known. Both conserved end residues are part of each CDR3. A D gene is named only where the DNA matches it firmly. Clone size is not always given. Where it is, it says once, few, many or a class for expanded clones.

CDR3nt: TGTGCCAGCAGTACCGGACACGGCACTGAAGCTTTCTTT
CDR3aa: CASSTGHGTEAFF
j_gene: TRBJ1-1
d_gene: NA
abundance: NA
v_gene: TRBV2

CDR3nt: TGTGCCAGCATAGCGCGCCAGAACACTGAAGCTTTCTTT
CDR3aa: CASIARQNTEAFF
j_gene: TRBJ1-1
d_gene: NA
abundance: few
v_gene: TRBV7-2

CDR3nt: TGTGCCAGCAGCGAACTACAGGGGGACACTGAAGCTTTCTTT
CDR3aa: CASSELQGDTEAFF
j_gene: TRBJ1-1
d_gene: TRBD1
abundance: NA
v_gene: TRBV11-2

CDR3nt: TGTGCCAGCAGTCTCCCTGCCGGGACTAGCGTATCCACAGATACGCAGTATTTT
CDR3aa: CASSLPAGTSVSTDTQYF
j_gene: TRBJ2-3
d_gene: TRBD2
abundance: NA
v_gene: TRBV12-3/TRBV12-4

CDR3nt: TGTGCCAGCAGTGCTAGCGGGGGGCCGAGGGAGACCCAGTACTTC
CDR3aa: CASSASGGPRETQYF
j_gene: TRBJ2-5
d_gene: TRBD2
abundance: NA
v_gene: TRBV6-1

CDR3nt: TGTGCCAGCAGTCCCGCTAACTCCGATACGCAGTATTTT
CDR3aa: CASSPANSDTQYF
j_gene: TRBJ2-3
d_gene: NA
abundance: many
v_gene: TRBV27

CDR3nt: TGCGCCAGCAGCCAAGAATGGAAAGGGATGGATACGCAGTATTTT
CDR3aa: CASSQEWKGMDTQYF
j_gene: TRBJ2-3
d_gene: NA
abundance: many
v_gene: TRBV4-1

CDR3nt: TGCAGTGCTAAAGAACAGGGAGGCGGCTATGGCTACACCTTC
CDR3aa: CSAKEQGGGYGYTF
j_gene: TRBJ1-2
d_gene: NA
abundance: NA
v_gene: TRBV20-1

CDR3nt: TGTGCCAGCAGCCCCTACTGGGCCTCTGAAGCTTTCTTT
CDR3aa: CASSPYWASEAFF
j_gene: TRBJ1-1
d_gene: NA
abundance: few
v_gene: TRBV28

CDR3nt: TGTGCCAGCAGCAAAGTGCGTCAGGATGAGAGCAATCAGCCCCAGCATTTT
CDR3aa: CASSKVRQDESNQPQHF
j_gene: TRBJ1-5
d_gene: NA
abundance: few
v_gene: TRBV21-1

CDR3nt: TGTGCCAGCAGTGAAGACTCGGGACGAGGGGGCTACACCTTC
CDR3aa: CASSEDSGRGGYTF
j_gene: TRBJ1-2
d_gene: NA
abundance: NA
v_gene: TRBV2

CDR3nt: TGTGCCAGCATCGCCGGTCCGGGGGGAATAGATACGCAGTATTTT
CDR3aa: CASIAGPGGIDTQYF
j_gene: TRBJ2-3
d_gene: TRBD2
abundance: few
v_gene: TRBV12-3/TRBV12-4

CDR3nt: TGTGCCAGCAGCGTGGATAACAATGAGCAGTTCTTC
CDR3aa: CASSVDNNEQFF
j_gene: TRBJ2-1
d_gene: NA
abundance: NA
v_gene: TRBV7-2

CDR3nt: TGTGCCAGCAGCCCCCCCGGTGACGGTGAGCAGTTCTTC
CDR3aa: CASSPPGDGEQFF
j_gene: TRBJ2-1
d_gene: NA
abundance: NA
v_gene: TRBV7-2

CDR3nt: TGTGCCAGCAGTGGTCGAGGGAGAGGTACCTATGAGCAGTTCTTC
CDR3aa: CASSGRGRGTYEQFF
j_gene: TRBJ2-1
d_gene: NA
abundance: NA
v_gene: TRBV27

CDR3nt: TGTGCCAGCAGCTCCGAGGGAGCAGGGGACCAGCCCCAGCATTTT
CDR3aa: CASSSEGAGDQPQHF
j_gene: TRBJ1-5
d_gene: NA
abundance: many
v_gene: TRBV11-2

CDR3nt: TGTGCCATCAGCCGGGAATCCCACGAGCAGTACTTC
CDR3aa: CAISRESHEQYF
j_gene: TRBJ2-7
d_gene: NA
abundance: NA
v_gene: TRBV10-3

CDR3nt: TGCGCCAGCAGCCAATTAGGTCTAGCGGGATACGAGCAGTACTTC
CDR3aa: CASSQLGLAGYEQYF
j_gene: TRBJ2-7
d_gene: TRBD2
abundance: NA
v_gene: TRBV4-1

CDR3nt: TGTGCCACCCATACCTTTCCGGGACAGGGGGTCCACACTGAAGCTTTCTTT
CDR3aa: CATHTFPGQGVHTEAFF
j_gene: TRBJ1-1
d_gene: TRBD1
abundance: few
v_gene: TRBV14

CDR3nt: TGTGCCAGCAGTTCTTGGGAGGGCCCTTGGAATGAGCAGTTCTTC
CDR3aa: CASSSWEGPWNEQFF
j_gene: TRBJ2-1
d_gene: TRBD2
abundance: NA
v_gene: TRBV6-5

CDR3nt: TGTGCCAGCAGTCAAGGAGGGACAGGGTTCTCCGAGCAGTACTTC
CDR3aa: CASSQGGTGFSEQYF
j_gene: TRBJ2-7
d_gene: TRBD1
abundance: few
v_gene: TRBV7-6

CDR3nt: TGTGCCAGCAGACAGGGTATAGAAGCTTTCTTT
CDR3aa: CASRQGIEAFF
j_gene: TRBJ1-1
d_gene: NA
abundance: few
v_gene: TRBV6-2/TRBV6-3

CDR3nt: TGTGCCAGCAGCTTAGGGTCGATTACCGCTAACTATGGCTACACCTTC
CDR3aa: CASSLGSITANYGYTF
j_gene: TRBJ1-2
d_gene: NA
abundance: few
v_gene: TRBV7-2

CDR3nt: TGTGCCAGCAGCGTCGCACAGGATTACGAGCAGTACTTC
CDR3aa: CASSVAQDYEQYF
j_gene: TRBJ2-7
d_gene: NA
abundance: NA
v_gene: TRBV9

CDR3nt: TGTGCCAGCAGTTACCGAACAGTTCAGCCCCAGCATTTT
CDR3aa: CASSYRTVQPQHF
j_gene: TRBJ1-5
d_gene: NA
abundance: once
v_gene: TRBV6-2/TRBV6-3

CDR3nt: TGTGCCAGCAGCACCGGGGGGTTCGAAGAGACCCAGTACTTC
CDR3aa: CASSTGGFEETQYF
j_gene: TRBJ2-5
d_gene: TRBD2
abundance: NA
v_gene: TRBV5-4

CDR3nt: TGCGCCAGCAGCTTGTCTTTTAGGTACAATGAGCAGTTCTTC
CDR3aa: CASSLSFRYNEQFF
j_gene: TRBJ2-1
d_gene: NA
abundance: few
v_gene: TRBV5-1

CDR3nt: TGTGCCAGCAGCGTTACCCCGACCACAGATACGCAGTATTTT
CDR3aa: CASSVTPTTDTQYF
j_gene: TRBJ2-3
d_gene: NA
abundance: NA
v_gene: TRBV7-2

CDR3nt: TGTGCCAGCAGCTTCCGGGAATACTATGGCTACACCTTC
CDR3aa: CASSFREYYGYTF
j_gene: TRBJ1-2
d_gene: NA
abundance: many
v_gene: TRBV7-2

CDR3nt: TGTGCCAGCAGCTTAGGGCCGTCGGGACAGTCTGATTCACCCCTCCACTTT
CDR3aa: CASSLGPSGQSDSPLHF
j_gene: TRBJ1-6
d_gene: TRBD1
abundance: NA
v_gene: TRBV7-2

CDR3nt: TGTGCCAGCAGCCCGCCCCTATCGGGGGGGGGCCTCGGGGAGCTGTTTTTT
CDR3aa: CASSPPLSGGGLGELFF
j_gene: TRBJ2-2
d_gene: NA
abundance: NA
v_gene: TRBV21-1

CDR3nt: TGTGCCAGCAGTAAACCGGGACAGGGCTACAATGAGCAGTTCTTC
CDR3aa: CASSKPGQGYNEQFF
j_gene: TRBJ2-1
d_gene: TRBD1
abundance: NA
v_gene: TRBV6-5

CDR3nt: TGTGCCAGCAGCGATCCTTCCGGGACAGGCGGTAGTATTCAAGCTTTCTTT
CDR3aa: CASSDPSGTGGSIQAFF
j_gene: TRBJ1-1
d_gene: TRBD1
abundance: many
v_gene: TRBV7-8

CDR3nt: TGTGCCAGCCTCACCCCCGGGGGGCCCGGTTCACCCCTCCACTTT
CDR3aa: CASLTPGGPGSPLHF
j_gene: TRBJ1-6
d_gene: NA
abundance: few
v_gene: TRBV7-2

CDR3nt: TGTGCCAGCAGCCAAGATCGCAAAGAGACCCAGTACTTC
CDR3aa: CASSQDRKETQYF
j_gene: TRBJ2-5
d_gene: NA
abundance: many
v_gene: TRBV4-2

CDR3nt: TGTGCCAGCAGTCCCGTGTCTTTGAACACTGAAGCTTTCTTT
CDR3aa: CASSPVSLNTEAFF
j_gene: TRBJ1-1
d_gene: NA
abundance: NA
v_gene: TRBV6-2/TRBV6-3

CDR3nt: TGTGCCAGCAGACAGGGCAAGCTGACCTACGAGCAGTACTTC
CDR3aa: CASRQGKLTYEQYF
j_gene: TRBJ2-7
d_gene: NA
abundance: few
v_gene: TRBV6-5

CDR3nt: TGCGCCAGCAGCTTCTGGCAAGAGACCCAGTACTTC
CDR3aa: CASSFWQETQYF
j_gene: TRBJ2-5
d_gene: NA
abundance: NA
v_gene: TRBV5-1

CDR3nt: TGTGCCAGCAGTGGGGACAGAAAAGCTTTCTTT
CDR3aa: CASSGDRKAFF
j_gene: TRBJ1-1
d_gene: TRBD1
abundance: NA
v_gene: TRBV6-5

CDR3nt: TGTGCCAGCAGAAAATTGCCGGGACAGGGGGCCGGGGAGCTGTTTTTT
CDR3aa: CASRKLPGQGAGELFF
j_gene: TRBJ2-2
d_gene: TRBD1
abundance: NA
v_gene: TRBV6-1

CDR3nt: TGTGCCACCAGCCGCATCAGGGACAGAGCCTACAATGAGCAGTTCTTC
CDR3aa: CATSRIRDRAYNEQFF
j_gene: TRBJ2-1
d_gene: TRBD1
abundance: few
v_gene: TRBV15

CDR3nt: TGTGCTAGTGGTTTGGACTCGGGACATACCTCTGGGGCCAACGTCCTGACTTTC
CDR3aa: CASGLDSGHTSGANVLTF
j_gene: TRBJ2-6
d_gene: NA
abundance: NA
v_gene: TRBV12-5

CDR3nt: TGTGCCAGCAGTAGAGGGGGACCACGGGGTGGCTACACCTTC
CDR3aa: CASSRGGPRGGYTF
j_gene: TRBJ1-2
d_gene: NA
abundance: few
v_gene: TRBV13

CDR3nt: TGTGCCACCAGTGATTCCGATCTTTATGAGCAGTTCTTC
CDR3aa: CATSDSDLYEQFF
j_gene: TRBJ2-1
d_gene: NA
abundance: few
v_gene: TRBV24-1

CDR3nt: TGTGCCAGCAGCCGTCTGACAGGGGCCGAGCAGTACTTC
CDR3aa: CASSRLTGAEQYF
j_gene: TRBJ2-7
d_gene: TRBD1
abundance: NA
v_gene: TRBV7-2

CDR3nt: TGTGCCAGCAGCGTAGGGAGCCAGGCTGGGGCCAACGTCCTGACTTTC
CDR3aa: CASSVGSQAGANVLTF
j_gene: TRBJ2-6
d_gene: NA
abundance: few
v_gene: TRBV9

CDR3nt: TGTGCCAGCAGCACGACTAGGCTCACAGATACGCAGTATTTT
CDR3aa: CASSTTRLTDTQYF
j_gene: TRBJ2-3
d_gene: NA
abundance: many
v_gene: TRBV27

CDR3nt: TGCAGTGCCGGGGCCCCGGGGGGGGCTTGGACAGATACGCAGTATTTT
CDR3aa: CSAGAPGGAWTDTQYF
j_gene: TRBJ2-3
d_gene: TRBD2
abundance: few
v_gene: TRBV20-1

CDR3nt: TGTGCCAGCAGCTTAGGACTTTTTAGCGGACAATACCAAGAGACCCAGTACTTC
CDR3aa: CASSLGLFSGQYQETQYF
j_gene: TRBJ2-5
d_gene: NA
abundance: few
v_gene: TRBV11-2

CDR3nt: TGTGCCTGGAGTGGGACTAGCGGGGGTGAGACCCAGTACTTC
CDR3aa: CAWSGTSGGETQYF
j_gene: TRBJ2-5
d_gene: TRBD2
abundance: NA
v_gene: TRBV30

CDR3nt: TGTGCCAGCAGCTTAGTGGGGCATGGCTACACCTTC
CDR3aa: CASSLVGHGYTF
j_gene: TRBJ1-2
d_gene: NA
abundance: NA
v_gene: TRBV7-2

CDR3nt: TGTGCCAGCAGCAACAATGGGCTGGGCACGCAGTATTTT
CDR3aa: CASSNNGLGTQYF
j_gene: TRBJ2-3
d_gene: NA
abundance: many
v_gene: TRBV7-9

CDR3nt: TGTGCCAGTAGTACTAGTCCCTCCTACAATGAGCAGTTCTTC
CDR3aa: CASSTSPSYNEQFF
j_gene: TRBJ2-1
d_gene: NA
abundance: NA
v_gene: TRBV19

CDR3nt: TGTGCCAGCAGCAACGCAGGACTTGGGGCCAACGTCCTGACTTTC
CDR3aa: CASSNAGLGANVLTF
j_gene: TRBJ2-6
d_gene: NA
abundance: NA
v_gene: TRBV6-2/TRBV6-3

CDR3nt: TGTGCCAGCAGCCCGGGACTGCACAATGAGCAGTTCTTC
CDR3aa: CASSPGLHNEQFF
j_gene: TRBJ2-1
d_gene: NA
abundance: NA
v_gene: TRBV7-3

CDR3nt: TGTGCCAGCAGCCAAACGGGACAAAATGAAGCTTTCTTT
CDR3aa: CASSQTGQNEAFF
j_gene: TRBJ1-1
d_gene: NA
abundance: NA
v_gene: TRBV3-1

CDR3nt: TGTGCCAGCTCACCACAGGACAGGGTGTACAATGAGCAGCTCTTC
CDR3aa: CASSPQDRVYNEQLF
j_gene: TRBJ2-1
d_gene: TRBD1
abundance: once
v_gene: TRBV18